The next 21 T cell receptor beta chains were all read from a single sample in a study of CD8+ T cells in alopecia areata (dated by TCRdb to between 2017 and 2018). What this sample's time point label stands for: 4 weeks on oral tofacitinib. The treatment or condition label for this specimen denotes: oral pan-JAK inhibitor, 5-10 mg twice daily. Library preparation employed the immunoSEQ multiplex PCR assay. To provide template for TCR sequencing, every sample had RNA extracted and reverse transcribed into cDNA. The source is immuneACCESS, and TCRdb retained only in-frame sequences with V and J called. Part of the clones is not carried over; for the studies checked, unresolved V genes explain less than half of this, and the remainder is unexplained. Across this sample there are 95,000 to 150,000 clones, with around 53% seen only once. Clones ranked in the top ten supply 0.45% to 0.5% of the sample.

Sequenced material: CD4+ T cells sorted from blood, taken at week 4, from a patient treated with tofacitinib. These receptors were taken from a human donor with alopecia areata.

The chain uses TRBV30 and TRBJ2-7, with TRBD1 matching over 11 bases. The CDR3 contains 14 residues. With 4 bases clipped from V and 4 bases from J, the junction kept 6 bases outside the gene matches. Germline CDR1 GTSNPN, CDR2 SVGIG (reference sequence). CDR3 amino acids: CAWTPRDRGYEQYF. The DNA for the CDR3 is TGTGCCTGGACTCCAAGGGACAGGGGGTACGAGCAGTACTTC.

The V gene is TRBV29-1, the J gene TRBJ1-4, with D unresolved. This CDR3 comprises 16 residues. The germline CDR1 and CDR2 sequences are SQVTM and ANQGSEA. V shed 0 bases and J shed 4 bases, with 15 bases lying between them. The CDR3 sequence is CSVEDPFGRNNEKLFF. The CDR3 DNA sequence: TGCAGCGTTGAAGATCCCTTTGGACGGAATAATGAAAAACTGTTTTTT.

The J gene is TRBJ1-1, the V gene TRBV4-2; no firm D call. CDR3 length: 15 amino acids. The germline gives CDR1 LGHNA, CDR2 YNFKEQ. The V and J ends lost 4 bases and 0 bases respectively, with 12 bases between them. The CDR3 DNA is TGTGCCAGCAGCCCGTCCGGACTGATGAACACTGAAGCTTTCTTT. It encodes CASSPSGLMNTEAFF.

This clone is a singleton in its sample. The chain links TRBV30 to TRBJ2-7; D is unresolved. The CDR3 consists of 14 residues. The germline CDR1 and CDR2 sequences are GTSNPN and SVGIG (reference sequence). The germline V and J ends were trimmed by 5 bases and 0 bases, with 14 bases remaining between them. The CDR3 here is CAWAEDFGSYEQYF. The CDR3 DNA reads TGTGCCTGGGCTGAGGATTTTGGCTCCTACGAGCAGTACTTC.

The rearrangement uses TRBV9 and TRBJ2-3; D perhaps matches TRBD2 (6 bases). The V end was cut by 4 bases, the J end by 4 bases, with 13 bases between. The CDR3 length is 14 residues. Germline V gene lookup returns CDR1 SGDLS and CDR2 YYNGEE. CDR3 sequence reads: CASSSRGRADTQYF. The CDR3 region has the DNA TGTGCCAGCAGCTCCCGGGGGAGAGCAGATACGCAGTATTTT.

The genes are TRBV7-9 and TRBJ2-1, with 9 nucleotides matching TRBD1. With V trimmed by 0 bases and J by 6 bases, 3 bases remained unmatched. Germline assignment: CDR1 SEHNR and CDR2 FQNEAQ (reference sequence). The CDR3 covers 15 residues. The DNA for the CDR3 is TGTGCCAGCAGCTTAGCGGGGACAGGGTTCAATGAGCAGTTCTTC. Translation: CASSLAGTGFNEQFF. Looking up the rest from reference TRBV7-9 and TRBJ2-1 gives the full variable domain: DTGVSQNPRHKITKRGQNVTFRCDPISEHNRLYWYRQTLGQGPEFLTYFQNEAQLEKSRLLSDRFSAERPKGSFSTLEIQRTEQGDSAMYLCASSLAGTGFNEQFFGPGTRLTVL.

Regarding this clone: The same CDR3 is also encoded by other DNA sequences in this sample. J is TRBJ1-5 and V is TRBV30; D not certain. Germline lookup yields CDR1 GTSNPN and CDR2 SVGIG (reference sequence). This CDR3 has 14 amino acids. With 0 bases removed from V and 2 bases from J, the gap between germline ends came to 8 bases. In nucleotides, the CDR3 is TGTGCCTGGAGTGTACGATCAGGCAATCAGCCCCAGCATTTT. This encodes CAWSVRSGNQPQHF.

CDR3 region: CASSPRRRETQYF. In nucleotides, the CDR3 is TGTGCCAGCAGCCCGAGAAGGCGGGAGACCCAGTACTTC. The V gene is TRBV7-2, the J gene TRBJ2-5, with D uncertain. Germline V lookup: CDR1 SGHTA, CDR2 FQGNSA. This CDR3 spans 13 amino acids. The V end was cut by 5 bases, the J end by 5 bases, with 12 bases between.

As for this clone: The junction differs from germline at one of its ends, possibly a read error. The J gene is TRBJ2-7, the V gene TRBV6-1; 7 nucleotides line up with TRBD1. From germline, CDR1 is MNHNS and CDR2 SASEGT. The CDR3 spans 14 residues. This CDR3 is CAGSGRQGIYEQYF. The CDR3 nucleotides are TGTGCCGGCAGTGGCAGACAGGGAATCTACGAGCAGTACTTC.

DNA for the CDR3: TGTGCCACCAGCAGAGCCCTAGGGATGGCAGTATCCCTATATGACCAGCCCCAGCATTTT. Translation gives CATSRALGMAVSLYDQPQHF. The V call is TRBV15, the J call TRBJ1-5; D not certain. Trimming shortened V by 1 base and J by 7 bases, and 29 bases separated the two germline ends. Germline V gene sequence: CDR1 LNHNV, CDR2 YYDKDF (reference sequence). This CDR3 is 20 amino acids long.

This sequence joins TRBV6-5 and TRBJ1-2; TRBD1 might be the D (6 bases). Between the trimmed V and J ends, which lost 2 bases and 2 bases, there was a span of 12 bases. In germline, CDR1 is MNHEY, CDR2 SVGAGI. CDR3 length: 15 residues. The CDR3 DNA reads as TGTGCCAGCAGTTACGGCGGACAGCGCAACTATGGCTACACCTTC. It yields the protein CASSYGGQRNYGYTF.

V and J are TRBV29-1 and TRBJ2-7; TRBD1 agrees at 7 bases. The germline V gene encodes CDR1 SQVTM and CDR2 ANQGSEA. CDR3 length: 13 amino acids. V was clipped by 6 bases and J by 5 bases; unmatched bases: 10. CDR3 region: CSVGVTGAHEQYF. CDR3 bases: TGCAGCGTCGGGGTAACAGGGGCCCACGAGCAGTACTTC.

The chain carries TRBV6-1 and TRBJ1-6, with a possible D match to TRBD1 (5 bases). V lost 3 bases, J lost 3 bases, and 21 bases lay in between. The CDR3 is made up of 19 amino acids. Germline V gene sequence: CDR1 MNHNS, CDR2 SASEGT. The CDR3 DNA sequence: TGTGCCAGCAGTGATTCCCAGGGACGCTCGGCGGGCTATAATTCACCCCTCCACTTT. It yields the protein CASSDSQGRSAGYNSPLHF.

The chain employs TRBV29-1 and TRBJ1-1; no firm D call. The CDR3 consists of 12 residues. Germline assignment: CDR1 SQVTM and CDR2 ANQGSEA. V was shortened by 5 bases and J by 0 bases, with 7 bases between the two germline ends. The DNA of the CDR3 is TGCAGCGTTCTAATGCTGAACACTGAAGCTTTCTTT. It is translated as CSVLMLNTEAFF.

The chain links TRBV29-1 to TRBJ1-4; a possible D gene is TRBD1 (6 bases). V lost 5 bases to trimming and J lost 8 bases, with 9 bases between them. CDR3 size: 11 residues. Germline values: CDR1 SQVTM, CDR2 ANQGSEA. The DNA of the CDR3 is TGCAGCGTTAGGGACAACGAAAAACTGTTTTTT. Protein: CSVRDNEKLFF.

The rearrangement joins TRBV7-9 to TRBJ1-1; 11 bases match TRBD1. CDR3 size: 12 residues. Trimming at V came to 11 bases and at J to 7 bases, leaving 6 bases not matched to a gene. CDR1 and CDR2 from the germline V gene are SEHNR and FQNEAQ (reference sequence). CDR3 region: CAVDRGQNEAFF. CDR3 nucleotides: TGTGCCGTGGACAGGGGGCAAAATGAAGCTTTCTTT.

This chain uses TRBV5-4 with TRBJ2-1; the D gene could be TRBD1 or TRBD2 (5 bases each). With 6 bases removed from V and 0 bases from J, the gap between germline ends came to 13 bases. CDR1 SGHNT and CDR2 YYREEE come from the germline V gene (reference sequence). The CDR3 covers 15 residues. CDR3: CASTTGTSSYNEQFF. The DNA of the CDR3 is TGTGCCAGCACCACCGGGACGAGCTCCTACAATGAGCAGTTCTTC.

This rearrangement joins TRBV2 to TRBJ1-1, with a weak D call TRBD1 (5 bases). With 5 bases removed from V and 5 bases from J, the gap between germline ends came to 12 bases. The CDR3 totals 13 residues. The V gene's germline CDR1 is SNHLY and CDR2 FYNNEI. CDR3 in amino acids: CASSRDGGTEAFF. The CDR3 DNA reads TGTGCCAGCAGTCGGGACGGTGGTACTGAAGCTTTCTTT.

This clone was observed a single time. This rearrangement joins TRBV7-9 to TRBJ1-1; D uncertain. The germline V and J ends were trimmed by 5 bases and 6 bases, with 16 bases remaining between them. The V gene's germline CDR1 is SEHNR and CDR2 FQNEAQ (reference sequence). This CDR3 comprises 14 residues. This chain's CDR3 is CASSLTSTPAEAFF. CDR3 nucleotide sequence: TGTGCCAGCAGCCTCACGTCGACCCCTGCTGAAGCTTTCTTT.

This clone was seen only a few times. V gene TRBV29-1 combines with J gene TRBJ2-7; no definite D call. CDR3 length: 12 amino acids. Germline V lookup: CDR1 SQVTM, CDR2 ANQGSEA. V lost 5 bases, J lost 3 bases, and 11 bases lay in between. CDR3 region: CSVILPGYEQYF. For the CDR3, the DNA is TGCAGCGTTATTCTCCCAGGCTACGAGCAGTACTTC.

The V call is TRBV30, the J call TRBJ1-5; no clear D gene. This CDR3 region has 14 residues. Trimming removed 0 bases at V and 5 bases at J, with 11 bases between. Germline CDR1 is GTSNPN and CDR2 is SVGIG (reference sequence). CDR3 loop: CAWSVDKYDQPQHF. In DNA, the CDR3 is TGTGCCTGGAGTGTTGACAAGTATGATCAGCCCCAGCATTTT.